Below, 19 T cell receptor beta chains from the same sample are listed, as sequenced in a study of technical replicates of blood from a few donors. Profiling relied on immunoSEQ multiplex PCR, and the TCRdb table lists in-frame clones only, not all of them. The sample records about 82,000 clones, about 93% being singletons. The sequenced sample was T cells isolated from PBMCs. These receptors originate from a human donor in good health.

CDR3 region: CASIGQGAYNEQFF. CDR3 nucleotide sequence: TGTGCCAGCATTGGACAGGGGGCCTACAATGAGCAGTTCTTC. The V gene is TRBV7-9, the J gene TRBJ2-1, with 10 bases lining up with TRBD1. V trimming: 7 bases; J trimming: 2 bases; junction bases outside the gene matches: 2. The CDR3 is 14 residues long. Per the germline V gene, CDR1 is SEHNR and CDR2 is FQNEAQ (reference sequence).

The rearrangement joins TRBV25-1 to TRBJ1-2, with D maybe TRBD1 (6 bases). The CDR3 consists of 16 residues. In germline, CDR1 is MGHDK, CDR2 SYGVNS. V gave up 2 bases and J gave up 4 bases, with 17 bases separating them. In DNA, the CDR3 is TGTGCCAGCAGTGAACAGGGGATGCCCACTTCCTATGGCTACACCTTC. Protein: CASSEQGMPTSYGYTF.

This clone has just one count. V usage is TRBV7-9 and J usage is TRBJ2-7, with TRBD1 identical over 8 bases. Germline V gene sequence: CDR1 SEHNR, CDR2 FQNEAQ (reference sequence). This CDR3 has 15 amino acids. V shed 5 bases and J 4 bases; nucleotides not matched to a gene: 10. CDR3 residues: CASSNPTGDPYEQYF. As DNA, the CDR3 is TGTGCCAGCAGCAACCCGACAGGGGACCCTTACGAGCAGTACTTC.

The chain combines TRBV27 with TRBJ2-7; possible D gene TRBD2, 7 bases. The CDR3 loop spans 14 amino acids. Germline CDR1 and CDR2: MNHEY and SMNVEV (reference sequence). V shed 8 bases and J shed 0 bases, with 14 bases lying between them. The CDR3 loop reads CASSLGGVSYEQYF. The CDR3 DNA reads TGTGCCAGCTCCTTAGGGGGGGTCTCCTACGAGCAGTACTTC.

The J gene is TRBJ2-7, the V gene TRBV29-1, with D hard to call. The CDR3 runs to 11 residues. Germline assignment: CDR1 SQVTM and CDR2 ANQGSEA. Trimming pared 3 bases from V and 3 bases from J, leaving 6 bases between. The CDR3 is CSVDSNYEQYF. The CDR3 coding sequence is TGCAGCGTTGATTCCAACTACGAGCAGTACTTC.

The chain combines TRBV28 with TRBJ1-4; D remains unclear. CDR1 and CDR2 (germline): MDHEN, SYDVKM. With 8 bases removed from V and 8 bases from J, the gap between germline ends came to 9 bases. This CDR3 is 11 amino acids long. CDR3 bases: TGTGCCAGCTTGGCGGCGGAAAAACTGTTTTTT. Amino acid sequence: CASLAAEKLFF.

The V call is TRBV28, the J call TRBJ1-1; D might be TRBD1 (5 bases). The CDR3 has 15 residues. V lost 7 bases and J lost 1, with 16 bases in between. The germline CDR1 and CDR2 sequences are MDHEN and SYDVKM. The CDR3 region is CASTNGGIGNTEAFF. The CDR3 nucleotides read TGTGCCAGCACAAATGGGGGGATAGGGAACACTGAAGCTTTCTTT.

In its sample, this clone was seen once. The rearrangement links TRBV6-6 to TRBJ1-1; D call uncertain. The CDR3 totals 13 residues. Germline V gene data show CDR1 as MNHNY and CDR2 as SVGAGI (reference sequence). V was pared by 5 bases and J by 3 bases, with 10 bases between. As DNA, the CDR3 is TGTGCCAGCAGTCAAATCCGGGACACTGAAGCTTTCTTT. This sequence encodes CASSQIRDTEAFF.

V usage is TRBV29-1 and J usage is TRBJ2-5, with 9 positions matching TRBD2. The J call may be wrong; the DNA end is better matched by TRBJ2-7. This CDR3 has 12 residues. The germline V gene has CDR1 SQVTM and CDR2 ANQGSEA. This chain's CDR3 is CSVRREGYEQYF. The CDR3 DNA sequence: TGCAGCGTCCGGCGGGAGGGCTACGAGCAGTACTTC.

V is TRBV10-1 and J is TRBJ2-2; 8 bases are a match to TRBD1. Trimming removed 6 bases from V and 5 bases from J; junction bases left unmatched: 8. CDR3 length equals 15 residues. Germline CDR1 and CDR2: WNHNN and SYGVQD (reference sequence). The CDR3 DNA sequence: TGCGCCAGCAGATCAGACAGGGGTGAGACCGGGGAGCTGTTTTTT. This encodes CASRSDRGETGELFF.

This clone was seen just once. V is TRBV18 and J is TRBJ2-7; 7 positions agree with TRBD1. Looked up from germline, CDR1 is KGHSH and CDR2 is LQKENI. This CDR3 is built from 19 residues. Trimming cost V 6 bases and J 5 bases; bases outside gene matches: 25. The CDR3 is CASSKFRLGQDGLLHEQYF. The CDR3 DNA follows: TGTGCCAGCTCGAAATTTCGACTTGGACAGGACGGGCTACTGCACGAGCAGTACTTC.

The chain recombines TRBV6-1 with TRBJ1-5; TRBD1 is a possible D gene (5 bases). The germline V gene has CDR1 MNHNS and CDR2 SASEGT. There are 16 residues in the CDR3. Deletions cut 2 bases from V and 2 bases from J, with 13 bases between. CDR3 DNA: TGTGCCAGCAGTGAATATTTAGGGGCAGGCAATCAGCCCCAGCATTTT. Its protein is CASSEYLGAGNQPQHF.

The chain is built from TRBV6-5 and TRBJ2-1, with 8 bases matching TRBD2. The V gene end was trimmed by 0 bases and the J gene end by 8 bases; junction bases not matched to a gene: 6. There are 15 residues in the CDR3. Germline CDR1 MNHEY, CDR2 SVGAGI. This CDR3 is CASSYSGTRRHEQFF. The CDR3 nucleotides read TGTGCCAGCAGTTACTCCGGGACTAGAAGGCATGAGCAGTTCTTC.

The chain links TRBV6-6 to TRBJ2-1; D possibly corresponds to TRBD1 (5 bases). Germline CDR1 and CDR2: MNHNY and SVGAGI (reference sequence). The CDR3 contains 14 residues. V lost 7 bases, J lost 3 bases, and 13 bases lay in between. The CDR3 region has the DNA TGTGCCAGCAACTTATGGGGCAACTACAATGAGCAGTTCTTC. It encodes CASNLWGNYNEQFF.

As for this clone: Its ends do not fully match the called genes, so a read error is possible. The rearrangement links TRBV9 to TRBJ2-7; a weak D match, TRBD1 (5 bases). Germline values: CDR1 SGDLS, CDR2 YYNGEE. This CDR3 is built from 14 residues. CDR3 nucleotide sequence: TGTGCCAGCAGCGTAGAAGACAGCTCCGACGAGCAGTACTTC. Its translation is CASSVEDSSDEQYF.

The V and J genes are TRBV10-3 and TRBJ1-1, with D uncertain. The CDR3 contains 15 residues. The V gene's germline CDR1 is ENHRY and CDR2 SYGVKD. V lost 2 bases and J 0 bases, leaving 10 bases between the germline ends. The CDR3 DNA reads TGTGCCATCAGTGAGGCTAGGGAGCTGAACACTGAAGCTTTCTTT. Amino acids: CAISEARELNTEAFF.

The rearrangement uses TRBV7-3 and TRBJ2-3; D is perhaps TRBD1 (6 bases). The germline gives CDR1 SGHTA, CDR2 FQGTGA. This CDR3 has 17 residues. V dropped 5 bases and J dropped 7 bases, with 25 bases sitting between them. In DNA, the CDR3 is TGTGCCAGCAGCCTCCAGGGGCCTCGAACTAGGAATCATACGCAGTATTTT. This translates into CASSLQGPRTRNHTQYF.

The chain has TRBV6-5 and TRBJ1-2; D remains unclear. V lost 6 bases to trimming and J lost 3 bases, with 11 bases between them. CDR3 size: 13 residues. The germline gives CDR1 MNHEY, CDR2 SVGAGI. CDR3 coding DNA: TGTGCCAGCAGCGATGGTAGTGACTATGGCTACACCTTC. The encoded protein is CASSDGSDYGYTF.

V usage is TRBV27 and J usage is TRBJ1-5; no reliable D call. Trimming removed 3 bases from V and 8 bases from J, with 11 bases in between. The CDR3 spans 13 residues. Germline V gene data show CDR1 as MNHEY and CDR2 as SMNVEV (reference sequence). The CDR3 here is CASSLSVVEPQHF. CDR3 bases: TGTGCCAGCAGTTTGTCGGTGGTGGAGCCCCAGCATTTT.